The next 25 T cell receptor beta chains were all read from a single sample in a study of blood T cell repertoires in COVID-19. The assay was immunoSEQ multiplex PCR, and TCRdb's table has in-frame clones only and misses some. In the table there are about 120,000 clones, approximately 90% of which are singletons. The material sequenced was peripheral blood. The source of these receptors is a woman aged 50 to 60 with acute or convalescent COVID-19.

CDR3: CSVQGGHTNTGELFF. CDR3 coding DNA: TGCAGCGTTCAGGGGGGACACACGAACACCGGGGAGCTGTTTTTT. This chain connects TRBV29-1 to TRBJ2-2; D is possibly TRBD1 (7 bases). This CDR3 has 15 residues. Between the trimmed V and J ends, which lost 5 bases and 0 bases, there was a span of 13 bases. CDR1 and CDR2 (germline): SQVTM, ANQGSEA.

In this sample, this clone turned up once. The genes are TRBV6-5 and TRBJ1-2; D unresolved. The germline V gene encodes CDR1 MNHEY and CDR2 SVGAGI. The CDR3 loop spans 15 amino acids. V lost 6 bases and J lost 4, with 18 bases in between. The CDR3 protein is CASRRFTDGPYGYTF. The CDR3 region has the DNA TGTGCCAGCAGACGCTTCACAGACGGTCCCTATGGCTACACCTTC.

The chain recombines TRBV3-1 (or the pseudogene TRBV3-2) with TRBJ2-3; TRBD1 agrees at 8 bases. The CDR3 spans 15 residues. Looked up from germline, CDR1 is LGHDT and CDR2 is YNNKEL (reference sequence). V was pared by 0 bases and J by 6 bases, with 5 bases of the junction left unmatched. The chain's CDR3 is CASSQDLTGEDTQYF. CDR3 in DNA: TGTGCCAGCAGCCAAGATTTGACAGGGGAGGATACGCAGTATTTT.

The V gene is TRBV5-1, the J gene TRBJ1-2; a weak D match, TRBD1 (6 bases). V was cut by 1 base and J by 8 bases, with 21 bases left in between. Looked up from germline, CDR1 is SGHRS and CDR2 is YFSETQ. The CDR3 totals 16 residues. This chain's CDR3 is CASSLRPAGVLPGYTF. In DNA form, the CDR3 reads TGCGCCAGCAGCTTGCGTCCGGCAGGGGTCCTTCCGGGCTACACCTTC.

The chain carries TRBV20-1 and TRBJ2-2; TRBD2 matches 10 bases. CDR1 is DFQATT, CDR2 SNEGSKA, per germline (reference sequence). This CDR3 is built from 14 residues. The V and J ends lost 3 bases and 5 bases, in that order; junction bases with no gene match: 3. The CDR3: CSASTSGATGELFF. The CDR3 DNA reads as TGCAGTGCTAGTACTAGCGGGGCTACCGGGGAGCTGTTTTTT.

The V and J genes are TRBV27 and TRBJ1-2; D is unresolved. Trimming stripped 0 bases from V and 3 bases from J, with 5 bases between. The length of the CDR3 is 13 residues. Germline V gene sequence: CDR1 MNHEY, CDR2 SMNVEV (reference sequence). CDR3 bases: TGTGCCAGCAGTTTATCGCTAGACTATGGCTACACCTTC. Translating it yields CASSLSLDYGYTF.

The chain links TRBV7-2 to TRBJ2-1, with 8 positions matching TRBD2. CDR3 length: 17 amino acids. The trim removed 0 bases at V and 7 bases at J, leaving 11 bases unmatched. CDR1 is SGHTA, CDR2 FQGNSA, per germline. CDR3 sequence (DNA): TGTGCCAGCAGCTTAGCGCTGAGTAGCGGGAATTTAAATGAGCAGTTCTTC. Its protein product is CASSLALSSGNLNEQFF.

This clone was observed a single time. This rearrangement joins TRBV20-1 to TRBJ1-5; the D is unclear. The CDR3 length is 14 residues. Germline V gives CDR1 DFQATT, CDR2 SNEGSKA (reference sequence). The V end lost 3 bases, the J end lost 2 bases, and 11 bases lay between the germline ends. CDR3 loop: CSASPGSGNQPQHF. The CDR3 DNA sequence: TGCAGTGCTAGTCCCGGGAGTGGCAATCAGCCCCAGCATTTT.

This clone was seen once. The V call is TRBV7-9, the J call TRBJ1-2; TRBD1 matches at 7 bases. Germline V lookup: CDR1 SEHNR, CDR2 FQNEAQ (reference sequence). The CDR3 is made up of 13 amino acids. V trimming: 9 bases; J trimming: 0 bases; junction bases outside the gene matches: 4. CDR3 coding DNA: TGTGCCAGTAGACAGGGACCTAACTATGGCTACACCTTC. It encodes CASRQGPNYGYTF.

The V call is TRBV14, the J call TRBJ1-2, with D hard to call. The V and J ends lost 3 bases and 2 bases respectively, with 7 bases between them. This CDR3 is 13 amino acids long. CDR1 and CDR2 (germline): SGHDN, FVKESK. CDR3 sequence (DNA): TGTGCCAGCAGCCATGAGGGAAACTATGGCTACACCTTC. This codes for CASSHEGNYGYTF.

This clone was seen a single time. The chain combines TRBV21-1 with TRBJ1-2; TRBD1 reflects the table's D call only, with no check against the DNA. TRBV21-1 is reported as a pseudogene. The CDR3 has 16 residues. CDR3 region: CASSKRYRGRNYGYTF. The CDR3 coding sequence is TGTGCCAGCAGCAAACGGTACAGGGGGCGGAACTATGGCTACACCTTC.

V is TRBV1 and J is TRBJ1-4. TRBV1 is flagged as a pseudogene. The CDR3 is made up of 13 amino acids. The DNA of the CDR3 is TGCACCAGCAGCCCCGGGGGGCGTGAAAAACTGTTTTTT. Residues: CTSSPGGREKLFF.

V gene TRBV20-1 combines with J gene TRBJ1-5; no firm D call. CDR1 DFQATT and CDR2 SNEGSKA come from the germline V gene (reference sequence). Trimming removed 3 bases from V and 4 bases from J, with 7 bases in between. This CDR3 comprises 12 residues. The CDR3 sequence: CSASTGNQPQHF. The CDR3 DNA is TGCAGTGCTAGTACGGGGAATCAGCCCCAGCATTTT.

The genes are TRBV3-1 (or the pseudogene TRBV3-2) and TRBJ1-3, with 8 bases fitting TRBD1. The V and J ends lost 3 bases and 0 bases, in that order; junction bases with no gene match: 4. Germline V CDR1 and CDR2: LGHDT, YNNKEL (reference sequence). The CDR3 runs to 16 residues. CDR3 amino acids: CASSQTGVHSGNTIYF. CDR3 sequence (DNA): TGTGCCAGCAGCCAGACAGGGGTCCACTCTGGAAACACCATATATTTT.

V gene TRBV11-2 combines with J gene TRBJ2-7; 11 nucleotides match TRBD2. There are 17 residues in the CDR3. Germline values: CDR1 SGHAT, CDR2 FQNNGV. J lost 2 bases, V lost 1 base, and 7 bases had no gene match. The CDR3 here is CASSLVGSGRVAYEQYF. The DNA of the CDR3 is TGTGCCAGCAGCTTAGTAGGTAGCGGGAGGGTCGCCTACGAGCAGTACTTC.

The chain joins TRBV5-4 to TRBJ1-1, with 9 bases identical to TRBD1. Looked up from germline, CDR1 is SGHNT and CDR2 is YYREEE (reference sequence). This CDR3 comprises 17 residues. V shed 4 bases and J 0 bases; nucleotides not matched to a gene: 10. The CDR3 DNA reads as TGTGCCAGCAGCGGGGACAGGGTGCCCTCATTGAACACTGAAGCTTTCTTT. Amino acids: CASSGDRVPSLNTEAFF.

The rearrangement joins TRBV30 to TRBJ1-1, with D perhaps matching TRBD1 (6 bases). Germline-derived CDR1 and CDR2 are GTSNPN and SVGIG (reference sequence). V was shortened by 4 bases and J by 4 bases, with 10 bases between the two germline ends. The CDR3 covers 12 residues. This CDR3 is CAWTQGSTEAFF. CDR3 DNA: TGTGCCTGGACCCAGGGGAGCACTGAAGCTTTCTTT.

This chain joins TRBV9 and TRBJ1-5, with D hard to call. CDR3 length: 12 residues. V gave up 4 bases and J gave up 7 bases, with 9 bases separating them. The germline V gene encodes CDR1 SGDLS and CDR2 YYNGEE. CDR3 sequence (DNA): TGTGCCAGCAGCTCCGCGGGGCAGCCCCAGCATTTT. It yields the protein CASSSAGQPQHF. The whole variable domain, remainder taken from reference TRBV9 and TRBJ1-5, is DSGVTQTPKHLITATGQRVTLRCSPRSGDLSVYWYQQSLDQGLQFLIQYYNGEERAKGNILERFSAQQFPDLHSELNLSSLELGDSALYFCASSSAGQPQHFGDGTRLSIL.

This chain connects TRBV5-1 to TRBJ1-2, with a tentative D call TRBD1 (6 bases). The V gene lost 1 base and the J gene lost 2 bases, with 12 bases spanning the gap. The CDR3 spans 15 residues. Germline values: CDR1 SGHRS, CDR2 YFSETQ. CDR3 loop: CASSLISGVNYGYTF. As DNA, the CDR3 is TGCGCCAGCAGCTTGATTTCAGGGGTCAACTATGGCTACACCTTC.

The genes are TRBV19 and TRBJ1-1; possibly TRBD1 for D (5 bases). The V end lost 3 bases, the J end lost 7 bases, and 18 bases lay between the germline ends. Germline CDR1 reads LNHDA; CDR2 reads SQIVND (reference sequence). The CDR3 covers 15 residues. The CDR3 protein is CASSIPRQPEREAFF. As DNA, the CDR3 is TGTGCCAGTAGTATTCCCCGACAGCCAGAGCGTGAAGCTTTCTTT.

This chain joins TRBV30 and TRBJ2-1; possible D gene TRBD2, 5 bases. Trimming removed 4 bases from V and 4 bases from J, with 14 bases in between. CDR1 and CDR2 from the germline V gene are GTSNPN and SVGIG (reference sequence). The CDR3 spans 14 residues. As DNA, the CDR3 is TGTGCCTGGACCACTCGGGGAAGTTACAATGAGCAGTTCTTC. The encoded protein is CAWTTRGSYNEQFF.

This chain connects TRBV28 to TRBJ1-2, with a possible D match to TRBD1 (5 bases). V lost 5 bases, J lost 7 bases, and 11 bases lay in between. CDR1 is MDHEN, CDR2 SYDVKM, per germline. The CDR3 is 12 residues long. CDR3 region: CASSVTVRGYTF. DNA of the CDR3: TGTGCCAGCAGTGTGACAGTCCGTGGCTACACCTTC.

This clone was found a few times. V usage is TRBV3-1 (or the pseudogene TRBV3-2) and J usage is TRBJ1-4; 7 nucleotides match TRBD1. Germline CDR1 is LGHDT and CDR2 is YNNKEL (reference sequence). With 8 bases clipped from V and 8 bases from J, the junction kept 11 bases outside the gene matches. This CDR3 spans 14 amino acids. For the CDR3, the DNA is TGTGCCAGCCGACAGGGTGGGCCCCGCGAAAAACTGTTTTTT. This sequence encodes CASRQGGPREKLFF.

The chain couples TRBV27 to TRBJ2-7, with a weak D call TRBD1 (6 bases). The germline V gene encodes CDR1 MNHEY and CDR2 SMNVEV (reference sequence). V lost 7 bases, J lost 4 bases, and 17 bases lay in between. The CDR3 covers 14 residues. CDR3 sequence (DNA): TGTGCCAGCAAAATCCGGGACACGACTTACGAGCAGTACTTC. Translated: CASKIRDTTYEQYF.

This chain joins TRBV6-5 and TRBJ2-1; TRBD2 aligns across 8 bases. The CDR3 spans 16 residues. Germline-derived CDR1 and CDR2 are MNHEY and SVGAGI. After removal of 1 base from V and 7 bases from J, the junction contained 9 bases not matched to a gene. The CDR3 DNA reads as TGTGCCAGCAGTTACTGGGATAGCGGGGAGGGGAATGAGCAGTTCTTC. It codes for CASSYWDSGEGNEQFF.